The 29 T cell receptor beta chains below all came from one sample that was sequenced in a study of technical replicates of blood from a few donors. Profiled with immunoSEQ multiplex PCR; TCRdb holds only in-frame clones, not every one. The sample lists under 90,000 clones, about 93% occurring once. Material: T cells isolated from PBMCs. The source of these receptors is a human donor in good health.

The table lists this clone with a count of one. This chain joins TRBV19 and TRBJ1-6, with 10 bases aligning to TRBD1. The CDR3 contains 13 residues. V lost 10 bases and J lost 13; bases outside the gene matches: 10. Germline-derived CDR1 and CDR2 are LNHDA and SQIVND (reference sequence). The CDR3 here is CATRQGAYPPLHF. The CDR3 DNA is TGTGCCACCCGACAGGGGGCTTATCCCCCCCTCCACTTT.

The chain has TRBV6-5 and TRBJ2-1; 10 nucleotides line up with TRBD2. V shed 2 bases and J 0 bases; nucleotides not matched to a gene: 1. Germline V lookup: CDR1 MNHEY, CDR2 SVGAGI. This CDR3 is built from 16 residues. The CDR3 DNA is TGTGCCAGCAGTTACCCTAGCGGGGGCTCCTACAATGAGCAGTTCTTC. Its translation: CASSYPSGGSYNEQFF.

The chain employs TRBV21-1 and TRBJ1-2. TRBV21-1 is a pseudogene locus. This CDR3 has 14 residues. This CDR3 reads CASSKCPGRNGYTF. The CDR3 bases are TGTGCCAGCAGCAAATGTCCAGGGAGGAATGGCTACACCTTC.

This chain uses TRBV28 with TRBJ2-1; 10 positions match TRBD2. In germline, CDR1 is MDHEN, CDR2 SYDVKM. This CDR3 comprises 16 residues. Unmatched junction bases numbered 12, after V lost 5 bases and J lost 8 bases. CDR3 nucleotide sequence: TGTGCCAGCAGTCCTGCCGCGGCTAGCGGGAGCTATGAGCAGTTCTTC. Its translation is CASSPAAASGSYEQFF.

The CDR3 coding sequence is TGTGCCAGCAGTTACTTTGACGGGGCTGAAGCTTTCTTT. This gives the protein CASSYFDGAEAFF. The chain uses TRBV6-5 and TRBJ1-1; no clear D. From germline, CDR1 is MNHEY and CDR2 SVGAGI. V lost 1 base to trimming and J lost 6 bases, with 9 bases between them. This CDR3 spans 13 amino acids.

This clone was seen just once. The V call is TRBV6-1, the J call TRBJ2-7; 7 bases are shared with TRBD2. J gave up 3 bases and V 3 bases, and 5 bases lay outside the gene matches. Germline lookup yields CDR1 MNHNS and CDR2 SASEGT. The CDR3 covers 14 residues. CDR3 nucleotide sequence: TGTGCCAGCAGTGAGGGACTATCACTCTACGAGCAGTACTTC. Encoded protein: CASSEGLSLYEQYF.

This chain links TRBV6-1 with TRBJ2-7; TRBD1 aligns across 10 bases. V trimming: 2 bases; J trimming: 5 bases; junction bases outside the gene matches: 6. Germline V gene data show CDR1 as MNHNS and CDR2 as SASEGT. The length of the CDR3 is 15 residues. The CDR3, as DNA: TGTGCCAGCAGTGAAAGGGGGACAGGGGTCCACGAGCAGTACTTC. This gives the protein CASSERGTGVHEQYF.

The genes are TRBV29-1 and TRBJ2-2; TRBD1 matches at 7 bases. The CDR3 loop spans 14 amino acids. Per the germline V gene, CDR1 is SQVTM and CDR2 is ANQGSEA. Unmatched junction bases numbered 7, after V lost 4 bases and J lost 5 bases. CDR3 sequence reads: CSVGQGELTGELFF. CDR3 bases: TGCAGCGTTGGGCAGGGGGAGTTGACCGGGGAGCTGTTTTTT.

The J gene is TRBJ2-2, the V gene TRBV5-6; D might be TRBD2 (7 bases). Between the trimmed V and J ends, which lost 1 base and 0 bases, there was a span of 13 bases. The CDR3 contains 17 residues. Per germline, CDR1 SGHDT and CDR2 YYEEEE. CDR3 DNA: TGTGCCAGCAGCTTGTTAACGGGGGGCCCGAACACCGGGGAGCTGTTTTTT. Protein: CASSLLTGGPNTGELFF.

The chain carries TRBV9 and TRBJ2-1; the D gene is possibly TRBD2 (6 bases). Germline assignment: CDR1 SGDLS and CDR2 YYNGEE. Trimming cost V 4 bases and J 0 bases, with 20 bases left between them. CDR3 size: 18 residues. The DNA for the CDR3 is TGTGCCAGCAGCCGAGCTCTAGGGGACGGGAGCTCCTACAATGAGCAGTTCTTC. It specifies CASSRALGDGSSYNEQFF.

V usage is TRBV18 and J usage is TRBJ2-5; D not resolved. Germline loops: CDR1 KGHSH, CDR2 LQKENI. The CDR3 loop spans 13 amino acids. V gave up 2 bases and J gave up 3 bases, with 7 bases separating them. CDR3 nucleotides: TGTGCCAGCTCACCAGGAAGCGAAGAGACCCAGTACTTC. This encodes CASSPGSEETQYF.

This chain's CDR3 is CASSEAGHKTQPLHF. CDR3 bases: TGTGCCAGCAGTGAAGCGGGACACAAGACTCAACCCCTCCACTTT. The genes are TRBV6-1 and TRBJ1-6; tentatively, D is TRBD1 (6 bases). The CDR3 has 15 amino acids. V was trimmed by 0 bases and J by 12 bases, leaving 15 bases between them. CDR1 and CDR2 (germline): MNHNS, SASEGT.

The chain uses TRBV6-4 and TRBJ1-3; 8 positions match TRBD1. CDR1 is MRHNA, CDR2 SNTAGT, per germline. The CDR3 contains 15 residues. V lost 5 bases and J lost 0; bases outside the gene matches: 3. The CDR3 sequence is CASSKTGGSGNTIYF. CDR3 nucleotides: TGTGCCAGCAGTAAAACAGGGGGCTCTGGAAACACCATATATTTT.

This chain uses TRBV27 with TRBJ2-5; D remains ambiguous. The CDR3 is 14 amino acids. Trimming removed 0 bases from V and 5 bases from J, with 10 bases in between. The germline gives CDR1 MNHEY, CDR2 SMNVEV (reference sequence). The chain's CDR3 is CASSLSPLGETQYF. CDR3 sequence (DNA): TGTGCCAGCAGTTTATCCCCTCTGGGCGAGACCCAGTACTTC.

V usage is TRBV9 and J usage is TRBJ2-7; TRBD1 matches 7 bases. The CDR3 consists of 15 residues. CDR1 and CDR2 (germline): SGDLS, YYNGEE. The V gene end was trimmed by 4 bases and the J gene end by 4 bases; junction bases not matched to a gene: 11. The CDR3 protein is CASSKKGDREYEQYF. For the CDR3, the DNA is TGTGCCAGCAGCAAAAAAGGTGACAGGGAGTACGAGCAGTACTTC.

The V call is TRBV27, the J call TRBJ2-5, with 11 positions matching TRBD2. The CDR3 sequence is 18 residues long. V was pared by 5 bases and J by 1 base, with 12 bases of the junction left unmatched. Germline CDR1 reads MNHEY; CDR2 reads SMNVEV (reference sequence). The CDR3 sequence is CASSRTSGWRGGQETQYF. CDR3 DNA sequence: TGTGCCAGCAGTAGGACTAGCGGGTGGAGGGGGGGCCAAGAGACCCAGTACTTC.

This chain connects TRBV5-1 to TRBJ2-1, with TRBD2 matching over 8 bases. Germline V lookup: CDR1 SGHRS, CDR2 YFSETQ. V was pared by 1 base and J by 7 bases, with 7 bases of the junction left unmatched. This CDR3 comprises 15 residues. Written as DNA, the CDR3 is TGCGCCAGCAGCTTGATAAGCGGGAGTTCGAATGAGCAGTTCTTC. Protein: CASSLISGSSNEQFF.

This chain connects TRBV14 to TRBJ2-3, with TRBD2 matching over 7 bases. The CDR3 runs 15 residues. Unmatched junction bases numbered 7, after V lost 4 bases and J lost 3 bases. Per the germline V gene, CDR1 is SGHDN and CDR2 is FVKESK. The CDR3 sequence: CASSPLGGSTDTQYF. The DNA of the CDR3 is TGTGCCAGCAGCCCCCTCGGCGGGAGTACAGATACGCAGTATTTT.

The chain carries TRBV15 and TRBJ2-3, with a weak D call TRBD2 (6 bases). The germline CDR1 and CDR2 sequences are LNHNV and YYDKDF (reference sequence). Trimming stripped 3 bases from V and 2 bases from J, with 18 bases between. The CDR3 runs to 17 residues. The CDR3 bases are TGTGCCACCAGCAGGTGGACCGGAGGGAGGCTCACAGATACGCAGTATTTT. It codes for CATSRWTGGRLTDTQYF.

The V and J genes are TRBV10-1 and TRBJ2-7; possibly TRBD2 for D (5 bases). Trimming removed 5 bases at V and 7 bases at J, with 24 bases between. There are 16 residues in the CDR3. CDR1 and CDR2 from the germline V gene are WNHNN and SYGVQD (reference sequence). CDR3 loop: CASSHLKSGSSSEQYF. The CDR3 DNA sequence: TGCGCCAGCAGTCACCTTAAAAGCGGTAGCTCGTCGGAGCAGTACTTC.

The rearrangement links TRBV2 to TRBJ2-7, with TRBD2 matching over 14 bases. V dropped 4 bases and J dropped 1; count of bases not matched to a gene: 9. From germline, CDR1 is SNHLY and CDR2 FYNNEI. The length of the CDR3 is 18 residues. In nucleotides, the CDR3 is TGTGCCAGCAGTGTAGGGGGACTAGCGGGAGTTTTTTCCTACGAGCAGTACTTC. Translating gives CASSVGGLAGVFSYEQYF.

The chain uses TRBV7-6 and TRBJ1-5; tentative D call: TRBD1 (5 bases). The V gene lost 3 bases and the J gene lost 8 bases, with 11 bases spanning the gap. The germline CDR1 and CDR2 sequences are SGHVS and FNYEAQ. The CDR3 extends over 13 amino acids. The CDR3 loop reads CASSFGGEKPQHF. In DNA form, the CDR3 reads TGTGCCAGCAGCTTCGGGGGGGAAAAGCCCCAGCATTTT.

This chain joins TRBV30 and TRBJ2-3; 8 positions match TRBD2. The CDR3 consists of 14 residues. Germline CDR1 and CDR2: GTSNPN and SVGIG (reference sequence). V dropped 2 bases and J dropped 8; count of bases not matched to a gene: 9. CDR3 protein: CAWSTTGGGGTQYF. The CDR3, as DNA: TGTGCCTGGAGTACCACGGGGGGGGGAGGTACGCAGTATTTT. Variable domain in full (rest from reference TRBV30 and TRBJ2-3): SQTIHQWPATLVQPVGSPLSLECTVEGTSNPNLYWYRQAAGRGLQLLFYSVGIGQISSEVPQNLSASRPQDRQFILSSKKLLLSDSGFYLCAWSTTGGGGTQYFGPGTRLTVL.

This chain connects TRBV7-9 to TRBJ2-7; TRBD2 agrees at 7 bases. Trimming cost V 6 bases and J 2 bases; bases outside gene matches: 10. The CDR3 is made up of 15 amino acids. Germline V gene sequence: CDR1 SEHNR, CDR2 FQNEAQ (reference sequence). CDR3 bases: TGTGCCAGCAGTACCTTAGCGGGCCTAACCTACGAGCAGTACTTC. Its translation: CASSTLAGLTYEQYF.

CDR3 loop: CASSIEDGRGYQPQHF. CDR3 coding DNA: TGTGCCAGTAGTATAGAAGATGGTAGAGGGTATCAGCCCCAGCATTTT. The V and J genes are TRBV19 and TRBJ1-5; D ambiguous. The CDR3 is made up of 16 amino acids. The V gene lost 0 bases and the J gene lost 5 bases, with 14 bases spanning the gap. Germline V gene data show CDR1 as LNHDA and CDR2 as SQIVND (reference sequence).

The chain carries TRBV19 and TRBJ2-1; D is ambiguous. CDR1 and CDR2 (germline): LNHDA, SQIVND (reference sequence). Trimming removed 2 bases from V and 8 bases from J, with 13 bases in between. This CDR3 has 14 residues. CDR3 loop: CASSIQASNDEQFF. DNA for the CDR3: TGTGCCAGTAGTATACAAGCGTCGAACGATGAGCAGTTCTTC.

V is TRBV14 and J is TRBJ1-1; maybe TRBD1 (5 bases). CDR1 and CDR2 from the germline V gene are SGHDN and FVKESK. The germline V and J ends were trimmed by 4 bases and 10 bases, with 25 bases remaining between them. There are 16 residues in the CDR3. Here the CDR3 reads CASSPKSRLGDFGAFF. CDR3 sequence (DNA): TGTGCCAGCAGCCCCAAAAGTAGGCTAGGGGATTTCGGAGCTTTCTTT. Combining the CDR3 with reference TRBV14 and TRBJ1-1 gives the whole variable domain EAGVTQFPSHSVIEKGQTVTLRCDPISGHDNLYWYRRVMGKEIKFLLHFVKESKQDESGMPNNRFLAERTGGTYSTLKVQPAELEDSGVYFCASSPKSRLGDFGAFFGQGTRLTVV.

The V call is TRBV28, the J call TRBJ1-5; weak D call: TRBD1 (5 bases). The V end was cut by 9 bases, the J end by 3 bases, with 15 bases between. This CDR3 is built from 14 residues. CDR1 and CDR2 from the germline V gene are MDHEN and SYDVKM. Here the CDR3 reads CASTPNRYNQPQHF. The CDR3 nucleotides are TGTGCCAGTACACCTAACAGGTACAATCAGCCCCAGCATTTT.

The chain has TRBV7-8 and TRBJ2-7, with D possibly TRBD2 on 6 matching bases. V shed 4 bases and J shed 5 bases, with 12 bases lying between them. Germline CDR1 is SGHVS and CDR2 is FQNEAQ. This CDR3 contains 13 residues. CDR3 amino acids: CASSSPGANEQYF. CDR3 bases: TGTGCCAGCAGCTCCCCGGGAGCGAACGAGCAGTACTTC.